Detailed here is one T cell receptor (beta chain). Its antigen is not identified. Primers used in a second PCR of about 6 to 11 cycles were a sample-barcoded 5' primer and a J-beta primer mix. MiXCR, applied by TCRdb to the 5' RACE reads, yields one record per CDR3 protein. This sample carries 1.5 million to 2 million distinct CDR3 sequences, about 49% of them seen once, and the ten largest clones take approximately 2.1%. The data stem from a study of blood T cells in healthy people across ages. Turning to the study itself: About one barcoded TCR beta cDNA was captured per two T cells.

Points from the study as a whole: Any changes in expanded clonotypes were possibly confounded, as donor CMV status remained unknown.

The V and J ends lost 0 bases and 7 bases, in that order; junction bases with no gene match: 13. Germline V gene sequence: CDR1 SGDLS, CDR2 YYNGEE. This CDR3 is built from 17 residues. The sample taken for sequencing was blood. This TCR came from a woman in her forties in good health. The V gene is TRBV9, the J gene TRBJ2-1; 7 bases agree with TRBD1. CDR3 residues: CASSVAVGQWEYNEQFF. CDR3 nucleotides: TGTGCCAGCAGCGTAGCCGTGGGACAGTGGGAATATAATGAGCAGTTCTTC.